The rows below give T cell receptor beta chains drawn from one sample of a study of blood T cell repertoires in COVID-19. Clones were read by immunoSEQ multiplex PCR, and TCRdb kept only the in-frame ones, dropping some. This table holds some 180,000 clones, 60% to 80% found once. The sample comprised PBMCs or T cells enriched from blood (not recorded which). The receptors derive from a man aged 60 to 69 who had been exposed to COVID-19. Each CDR3 is given with its conserved first and last residue. The D gene is left open where the match is weak. Clone size, where shown, is once, few, many, or a class for clones that have expanded.

. | . | TRBJ1-4 | TRBV27 | CASSLSHFGRYEKLFF | TGTGCCAGCAGTTTATCCCATTTTGGGAGATATGAAAAACTGTTTTTT
TRBD1 | once | TRBJ1-1 | TRBV28 | CASSYSPQGVNTEAFF | TGTGCCAGCAGTTACTCACCACAGGGGGTGAACACTGAAGCTTTCTTT
TRBD2 | . | TRBJ2-4 | TRBV30 | CAWSKGLAGGLAKNIQYF | TGTGCCTGGAGTAAAGGACTAGCGGGAGGGCTAGCCAAAAACATTCAGTACTTC
TRBD2 | . | TRBJ2-5 | TRBV6-5 | CASSYSGLAGSETQYF | TGTGCCAGCAGTTACTCAGGACTAGCGGGATCTGAGACCCAGTACTTC
. | once | TRBJ2-3 | TRBV24-1 | CATSDPTGRGHTDTQYF | TGTGCCACCAGTGACCCCACAGGGCGTGGGCACACAGATACGCAGTATTTT
TRBD1 | . | TRBJ1-2 | TRBV3-1/TRBV3-2 | CASSHPRDRDNYGYTF | TGTGCCAGCAGCCACCCCCGGGACAGAGATAACTATGGCTACACCTTC
. | . | TRBJ2-3 | TRBV3-1/TRBV3-2 | CASSPTSSDTQYF | TGTGCCAGCAGCCCGACTTCATCAGATACGCAGTATTTT
. | few | TRBJ1-3 | TRBV10-3 | CAMRDPLKGSGGNTIYF | TGTGCCATGCGGGACCCTTTGAAGGGATCGGGAGGAAACACCATATATTTT
TRBD2 | . | TRBJ2-3 | TRBV5-6 | CASSLGRLAGTDTQYF | TGTGCCAGCAGCTTGGGGAGACTAGCGGGCACAGATACGCAGTATTTT
TRBD2 | . | TRBJ2-5 | TRBV7-9 | CASSFGGTAETQYF | TGTGCCAGCAGCTTCGGGGGGACTGCGGAGACCCAGTACTTC
TRBD1 | . | TRBJ2-7 | TRBV19 | CASSDRGGSYEQYF | TGTGCCAGTAGCGACAGGGGGGGATCCTACGAGCAGTACTTC
TRBD2 | . | TRBJ2-5 | TRBV11-3 | CASSLSGGGSETQYF | TGTGCCAGCAGCCTATCGGGAGGCGGGAGCGAGACCCAGTACTTC
TRBD2 | . | TRBJ2-1 | TRBV18 | CASSPPLAGGWNEQFF | TGTGCCAGCTCACCTCCGCTAGCGGGAGGTTGGAATGAGCAGTTCTTC
. | . | TRBJ2-1 | TRBV12-5 | CASGLAAGKYNEQFF | TGTGCTAGTGGTTTGGCAGCCGGGAAATACAATGAGCAGTTCTTC
. | . | TRBJ2-7 | TRBV5-4 | CASSRIGDLSYEQYF | TGTGCCAGCAGCCGAATAGGGGATCTCTCCTACGAGCAGTACTTC
. | . | TRBJ2-7 | TRBV6-5 | CASSRSASSYEQYF | TGTGCCAGTTCCCGATCCGCGAGCTCCTACGAGCAGTACTTC
. | . | TRBJ1-1 | TRBV15 | CATNRPGETNTEAFF | TGTGCCACCAACAGACCAGGGGAGACGAACACTGAAGCTTTCTTT
TRBD1 | . | TRBJ1-3 | TRBV11-2 | CASSFDRAGNTIYF | TGTGCCAGCAGCTTCGACAGGGCTGGAAACACCATATATTTT
. | . | TRBJ1-3 | TRBV6-5 | CASSYSEPSRDTIYF | TGTGCCAGCAGTTACTCCGAACCCTCTCGGGACACCATATATTTT
. | . | TRBJ2-2 | TRBV27 | CASSLSRGTGELFF | TGTGCCAGCAGTTTATCGCGGGGCACCGGGGAGCTGTTTTTT
TRBD1 | . | TRBJ1-2 | TRBV4-1 | CASSQETGQGAYGYTF | TGCGCCAGCAGCCAAGAGACAGGTCAGGGGGCCTATGGCTACACCTTC
TRBD1 | . | TRBJ1-1 | TRBV2 | CASSRDRDTEAFF | TGTGCCAGCAGCCGGGACAGGGACACTGAAGCTTTCTTT
. | . | TRBJ1-1 | TRBV5-1 | CASSSVRRAGGDTEAFF | TGCGCCAGCAGCTCCGTCCGGAGGGCGGGAGGGGACACTGAAGCTTTCTTT
. | . | TRBJ1-1 | TRBV7-2 | CASSYSRGGNTEAFF | TGTGCCAGCAGCTACTCTAGGGGGGGAAACACTGAAGCTTTCTTT
TRBD2 | . | TRBJ2-7 | TRBV27 | CASTLTSGAYEQYF | TGTGCCAGCACCCTAACTAGCGGTGCCTACGAGCAGTACTTC
. | few | TRBJ1-1 | TRBV6-5 | CASRQGLGTEAFF | TGTGCCAGCAGGCAGGGGCTAGGGACTGAAGCTTTCTTT
TRBD2 | . | TRBJ2-2 | TRBV9 | CASSPGLAGSNTGELFF | TGTGCCAGCAGCCCCGGACTAGCGGGATCGAACACCGGGGAGCTGTTTTTT
. | once | TRBJ2-3 | TRBV13 | CASSRSPDTQYF | TGTGCCAGCAGCCGGAGCCCAGATACGCAGTATTTT
. | . | TRBJ1-1 | TRBV5-1 | CASSLLQIGSRGAFF | TGCGCCAGCAGCTTGCTACAAATCGGGTCTCGAGGAGCTTTCTTT
. | . | TRBJ2-1 | TRBV5-1 | CASHGTSSGEQFF | TGCGCCAGCCATGGGACTTCAAGCGGTGAGCAGTTCTTC
. | once | TRBJ1-5 | TRBV19 | CASSTGLRGNQPQHF | TGTGCCAGTAGTACAGGGCTGAGAGGTAATCAGCCCCAGCATTTT
TRBD1 | . | TRBJ2-7 | TRBV5-1 | CASSSTGWSSYEQYF | TGCGCCAGCAGCTCGACAGGGTGGAGCTCCTACGAGCAGTACTTC
TRBD2 | once | TRBJ2-1 | TRBV24-1 | CATSDFSGSQGEQFF | TGTGCCACCAGTGATTTTAGCGGGAGTCAGGGTGAGCAGTTCTTC
TRBD1 | . | TRBJ1-1 | TRBV5-6 | CASSWGTGGHTEAFF | TGTGCCAGCAGCTGGGGGACAGGGGGGCACACTGAAGCTTTCTTT
TRBD2 | . | TRBJ2-4 | TRBV13 | CASSPPFRTSGRAAAKNIQYF | TGTGCCAGCAGCCCTCCTTTCAGGACTAGCGGGAGGGCCGCGGCCAAAAACATTCAGTACTTC
TRBD1 | . | TRBJ1-2 | TRBV12-3/TRBV12-4 | CASSLDRGGSYTF | TGTGCCAGCAGTCTGGACAGGGGAGGTAGCTACACCTTC
. | . | TRBJ1-1 | TRBV10-3 | CAISEMAVQAFF | TGTGCCATCAGTGAGATGGCAGTTCAAGCTTTCTTT
. | . | TRBJ1-2 | TRBV7-9 | CATRLMPGGNYGYTF | TGTGCCACCCGCCTAATGCCGGGGGGGAACTATGGCTACACCTTC
TRBD2 | . | TRBJ2-3 | TRBV9 | CASSVLAGSTDTQYF | TGTGCCAGCAGCGTACTAGCGGGCTCCACAGATACGCAGTATTTT
. | . | TRBJ2-7 | TRBV7-8 | CASSLRPGTYEQYF | TGTGCCAGCAGCTTACGGCCGGGGACCTACGAGCAGTACTTC
. | . | TRBJ2-1 | TRBV7-9 | CASSLAGAYNEQFF | TGTGCCAGCAGCTTAGCGGGAGCTTACAATGAGCAGTTCTTC
. | once | TRBJ2-7 | TRBV5-1 | CASSPQGAGLYEQYF | TGCGCCAGCAGCCCCCAAGGGGCAGGTTTGTACGAGCAGTACTTC
TRBD2 | . | TRBJ2-2 | TRBV9 | CASSPVGLAGNTGELFF | TGTGCCAGCAGCCCCGTTGGACTAGCGGGGAACACCGGGGAGCTGTTTTTT
. | . | TRBJ1-2 | TRBV25-1 | CASSQGWTNYGYTF | TGTGCCAGCAGTCAGGGGTGGACTAACTATGGCTACACCTTC
. | . | TRBJ2-7 | TRBV29-1 | CSVVRGPSYEQYF | TGCAGCGTTGTACGTGGCCCCTCCTACGAGCAGTACTTC
TRBD2 | . | TRBJ2-3 | TRBV29-1 | CSVAEGLATSTDTQYF | TGCAGCGTTGCTGAAGGACTAGCGACCAGCACAGATACGCAGTATTTT
. | once | TRBJ2-7 | TRBV5-1 | CASSLSGFSYEQYF | TGCGCCAGCAGCTTGAGCGGTTTCTCCTACGAGCAGTACTTC
TRBD1 | . | TRBJ2-7 | TRBV5-1 | CASSGQGSYEQYF | TGCGCCAGCAGCGGACAGGGGAGTTACGAGCAGTACTTC
. | . | TRBJ2-7 | TRBV6-4 | CASRAISGQYF | TGTGCCAGCAGGGCGATAAGCGGGCAGTACTTC
TRBD1 | few | TRBJ1-5 | TRBV7-8 | CASSPKTGNSGQPQHF | TGTGCCAGCAGCCCCAAGACAGGGAACAGTGGTCAGCCCCAGCATTTT
TRBD2 | . | TRBJ2-3 | TRBV7-8 | CASSWPLAGAEDTQYF | TGTGCCAGCAGCTGGCCCCTAGCGGGAGCTGAAGATACGCAGTATTTT
. | . | TRBJ2-5 | TRBV13 | CASSLAGFQETQYF | TGTGCCAGCAGCTTAGCAGGATTCCAAGAGACCCAGTACTTC
. | . | TRBJ1-5 | TRBV19 | CASSRQDMVSNQPQHF | TGTGCCAGTAGCCGACAGGACATGGTAAGCAATCAGCCCCAGCATTTT
. | . | TRBJ1-1 | TRBV4-2 | CASSQVTEGAFF | TGTGCCAGCAGCCAAGTTACAGAGGGAGCTTTCTTT
TRBD1 | . | TRBJ2-3 | TRBV15 | CATSSSGTGDTQYF | TGTGCCACCAGCTCATCCGGGACAGGAGATACGCAGTATTTT